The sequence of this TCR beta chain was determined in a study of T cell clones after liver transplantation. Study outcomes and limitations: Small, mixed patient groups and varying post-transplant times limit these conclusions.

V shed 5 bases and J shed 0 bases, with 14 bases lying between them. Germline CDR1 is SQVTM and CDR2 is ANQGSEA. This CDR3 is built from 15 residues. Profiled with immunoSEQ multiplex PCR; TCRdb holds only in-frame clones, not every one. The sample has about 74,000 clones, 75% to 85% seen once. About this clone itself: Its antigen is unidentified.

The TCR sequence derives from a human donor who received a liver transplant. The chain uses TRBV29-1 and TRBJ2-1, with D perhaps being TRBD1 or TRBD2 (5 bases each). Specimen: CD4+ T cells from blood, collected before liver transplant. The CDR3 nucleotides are TGCAGCGTTTCACCCGGGACCAGCTCCTACAATGAGCAGTTCTTC. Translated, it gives CSVSPGTSSYNEQFF.